The rows below give T cell receptor beta chains drawn from one sample of a study of cytomegalovirus exposure and HLA in healthy donors. Some clones are missing from TCRdb's copy, which holds only in-frame ones; the method was immunoSEQ multiplex PCR. Found here are about 170,000 clones, 76% of them singletons; the top ten hold less than 0.9%. What was sequenced was PBMCs. The receptors derive from a female donor in good health and CMV-seronegative. CDR3s include the opening cysteine and the closing phenylalanine or tryptophan. The D gene is left open where the match is weak. The size field is filled for only some rows; it gives once, few, many or a size class.

cdr3_aa cdr3_nt clone_size j_call d_call v_call
CASSLGQVINYGYTF TGTGCCAGCAGCTTAGGGCAGGTTATTAACTATGGCTACACCTTC NA TRBJ1-2 NA TRBV7-3
CASGYAGTGNYGYTF TGTGCCAGCGGGTATGCGGGAACCGGGAACTATGGCTACACCTTC NA TRBJ1-2 NA TRBV5-4
CAWSVPGFLESYTF TGTGCCTGGAGTGTACCCGGTTTTTTAGAGAGCTACACCTTC NA TRBJ1-2 NA TRBV30
CASSKRGALINEQFF TGTGCCAGTAGTAAGCGGGGGGCGCTGATCAATGAGCAGTTCTTC NA TRBJ2-1 TRBD2 TRBV19
CASSFTSYGPDYSYEQYF TGTGCCAGCAGCTTTACGTCCTACGGACCTGACTACTCCTACGAGCAGTACTTC NA TRBJ2-7 NA TRBV11-2
CASKDGTGAETQYF TGTGCCAGCAAAGACGGAACAGGAGCAGAGACCCAGTACTTC few TRBJ2-5 NA TRBV6-5
CATAGGKSYEQYF TGTGCCACAGCGGGGGGGAAGTCCTACGAGCAGTACTTC NA TRBJ2-7 TRBD2 TRBV28
CASSFSYEQYF TGTGCCAGCAGCTTCTCCTACGAGCAGTACTTC few TRBJ2-7 NA TRBV28
CASSLDFRGGADTQYF TGCGCCAGCAGCTTAGATTTTCGGGGGGGCGCAGATACGCAGTATTTT NA TRBJ2-3 TRBD2 TRBV5-1
CASSRYNEQFF TGTGCCAGCAGCCGCTACAATGAGCAGTTCTTC NA TRBJ2-1 NA TRBV13
CASTQQGTNTEAFF TGCGCCAGCACCCAACAGGGAACGAACACTGAAGCTTTCTTT NA TRBJ1-1 NA TRBV5-1
CASSPVSGANGLTF TGTGCCAGCTCTCCGGTTTCTGGGGCCAACGGCCTGACTTTC NA TRBJ2-6 NA TRBV18
CASSLSPGGFDEQYF TGTGCCAGCAGTTTAAGTCCAGGGGGCTTCGACGAGCAGTACTTC NA TRBJ2-7 TRBD1 TRBV7-2
CASSYSSGQGNTIYF TGTGCCAGCAGTTACTCCTCGGGACAGGGAAACACCATATATTTT NA TRBJ1-3 TRBD1 TRBV6-5
CAISEGRDTGELFF TGTGCCATCAGTGAGGGCAGGGACACCGGGGAGCTGTTTTTT NA TRBJ2-2 NA TRBV10-3
CASTEGDRKDGYTF TGTGCCAGCACCGAGGGGGACAGGAAGGATGGCTACACCTTC NA TRBJ1-2 TRBD1 TRBV6-5
CASSVQGTSDSADTQYF TGTGCCAGCAGCGTACAAGGGACTAGCGACAGCGCAGATACGCAGTATTTT NA TRBJ2-3 TRBD2 TRBV9
CASSQDRGRETQYF TGTGCCAGCAGCCAAGATAGAGGGAGGGAGACCCAGTACTTC few TRBJ2-5 NA TRBV4-2
CSAFPELTSGRDTQYF TGCAGCGCGTTTCCGGAGCTGACTAGCGGGAGAGATACGCAGTATTTT NA TRBJ2-3 TRBD2 TRBV29-1
CASSQLRDKETQYF TGTGCCAGCAGCCAGCTCCGGGACAAAGAGACCCAGTACTTC NA TRBJ2-5 NA TRBV5-6
CSVNIPGFSSYEQYF TGCAGCGTTAACATTCCGGGATTCAGCTCCTACGAGCAGTACTTC NA TRBJ2-7 NA TRBV29-1
CASSEAQSGLGGLLAKNIQYF TGTGCCAGCAGTGAAGCGCAATCGGGACTAGGCGGCCTTCTAGCCAAAAACATTCAGTACTTC NA TRBJ2-4 TRBD2 TRBV2
CASSLDRKHEQFF TGTGCCAGCAGCTTAGACAGGAAGCATGAGCAGTTCTTC few TRBJ2-1 NA TRBV11-3
CASSLTTGYIGEQYF TGTGCCAGCAGCCTCACGACAGGGTACATAGGCGAGCAGTACTTC NA TRBJ2-7 TRBD1 TRBV14
CASSSYYYEQYF TGTGCCAGCAGCTCCTATTACTACGAGCAGTACTTC NA TRBJ2-7 NA TRBV7-2
CASSLSTGSEAFF TGTGCCAGCAGTTTATCGACCGGGTCTGAAGCTTTCTTT NA TRBJ1-1 NA TRBV27
CASSSYSSYEQYF TGTGCCAGCAGTAGTTATAGCTCCTACGAGCAGTACTTC few TRBJ2-7 NA TRBV5-5
CASSRDSFTDTQYF TGTGCCAGCAGCCGGGACAGCTTCACAGATACGCAGTATTTT NA TRBJ2-3 TRBD1 TRBV7-2
CASSRQGGLGNTIYF TGCGCCAGCAGTCGACAGGGGGGCCTTGGAAACACCATATATTTT NA TRBJ1-3 TRBD1 TRBV10-1
CASSRDRYSTDTQYF TGTGCCAGCAGCCGTGACAGGTATAGCACAGATACGCAGTATTTT NA TRBJ2-3 NA TRBV5-5
CASSPTSQGRVNVLTF TGTGCCAGCAGCCCGACTTCGCAGGGGCGGGTCAACGTCCTGACTTTC NA TRBJ2-6 NA TRBV7-2
CASVEASGRAGTQYF TGTGCCAGCGTCGAGGCTAGCGGGAGGGCCGGGACGCAGTATTTT NA TRBJ2-3 TRBD2 TRBV5-6
CASSHGQGTYEQYF TGTGCCAGCAGCCACGGACAGGGGACCTACGAGCAGTACTTC few TRBJ2-7 TRBD1 TRBV7-9
CASSYSRRATYEQYF TGTGCCAGCAGTTACTCGAGGCGGGCCACCTACGAGCAGTACTTC few TRBJ2-7 NA TRBV6-5
CASSLVDRGNYGYTF TGTGCCAGCAGCTTGGTAGACAGGGGGAACTATGGCTACACCTTC once TRBJ1-2 TRBD1 TRBV5-6
CASSLIAQAGTGMSSPLHF TGTGCCAGCAGCTTAATTGCCCAAGCGGGGACAGGGATGAGTTCACCCCTCCACTTT NA TRBJ1-6 TRBD1 TRBV11-2
CAISPRAGGIKTQYF TGTGCCATCAGCCCCCGGGCGGGAGGAATCAAGACCCAGTACTTC NA TRBJ2-5 TRBD2 TRBV10-3
CASSFPGQGNREQFF TGTGCCAGCAGTTTTCCGGGACAGGGCAATAGGGAGCAGTTCTTC NA TRBJ2-1 TRBD1 TRBV6-6
CASSPSERQGTQYF TGCGCCAGCAGCCCCTCAGAGCGTCAAGGTACGCAGTATTTT NA TRBJ2-3 NA TRBV4-1
CASSDRPGGTEAFF TGTGCCAGCAGTGACAGACCGGGGGGCACTGAAGCTTTCTTT NA TRBJ1-1 NA TRBV2
CASSLMGTGGIEQYF TGTGCCAGCAGCTTAATGGGTACGGGAGGTATCGAGCAGTACTTC NA TRBJ2-7 TRBD2 TRBV7-3
CASSPGTSGRGLETQYF TGCGCCAGCAGCCCCGGGACTAGCGGGAGGGGTTTGGAGACCCAGTACTTC NA TRBJ2-5 TRBD2 TRBV5-1
CAWGGQVSDGYTF TGTGCCTGGGGGGGACAGGTGAGCGATGGCTACACCTTC NA TRBJ1-2 TRBD1 TRBV30
CASSPGDRGVETQYF TGTGCCAGCAGTCCGGGGGACAGGGGGGTAGAGACCCAGTACTTC NA TRBJ2-5 TRBD1 TRBV28
CASSRPGETQYF TGTGCCAGCAGCCGTCCGGGGGAGACCCAGTACTTC once TRBJ2-5 NA TRBV7-3
CASSLALASDTQYF TGTGCCAGCAGCTTGGCACTAGCCTCAGATACGCAGTATTTT NA TRBJ2-3 NA TRBV5-6
CASSPRGAEAFF TGCGCCAGCAGCCCGAGAGGAGCTGAAGCTTTCTTT NA TRBJ1-1 NA TRBV5-1
CAWRDRQYSSYNSPLHF TGTGCCTGGAGGGACAGGCAATATAGCTCCTATAATTCACCCCTCCACTTT NA TRBJ1-6 TRBD1 TRBV30
CASSFRAGGSRETQYF TGTGCCAGCAGTTTTCGAGCGGGAGGGTCCAGGGAGACCCAGTACTTC NA TRBJ2-5 TRBD2 TRBV27
CASSQDATSGASYNEQFF TGCGCCAGCAGCCAAGACGCAACTAGCGGGGCTTCCTACAATGAGCAGTTCTTC NA TRBJ2-1 TRBD2 TRBV4-3
CASSLGHGTSGYNEQFF TGCGCCAGCAGCTTGGGCCACGGGACTAGCGGATACAATGAGCAGTTCTTC NA TRBJ2-1 TRBD2 TRBV5-1
CSSSLTGAEMKYGYTF TGTTCCAGCAGCCTGACAGGGGCCGAGATGAAATATGGCTACACCTTC NA TRBJ1-2 TRBD1 TRBV7-9